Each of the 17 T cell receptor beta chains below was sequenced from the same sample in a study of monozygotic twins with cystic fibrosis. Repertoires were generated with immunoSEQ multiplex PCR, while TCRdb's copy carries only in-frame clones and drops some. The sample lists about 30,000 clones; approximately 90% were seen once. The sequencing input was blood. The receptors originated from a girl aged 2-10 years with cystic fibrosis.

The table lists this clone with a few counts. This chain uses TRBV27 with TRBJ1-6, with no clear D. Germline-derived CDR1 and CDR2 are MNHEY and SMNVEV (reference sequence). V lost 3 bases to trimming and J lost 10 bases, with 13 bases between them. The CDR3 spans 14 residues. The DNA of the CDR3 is TGTGCCAGCAGTTTGGAGGGCCTTTGGTCACCCCTCCACTTT. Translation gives CASSLEGLWSPLHF.

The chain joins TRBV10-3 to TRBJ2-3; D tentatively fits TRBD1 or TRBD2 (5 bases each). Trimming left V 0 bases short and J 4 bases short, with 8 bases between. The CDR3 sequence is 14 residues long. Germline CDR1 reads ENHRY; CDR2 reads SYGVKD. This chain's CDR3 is CAISESKGPDTQYF. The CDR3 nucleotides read TGTGCCATCAGTGAGTCCAAGGGACCAGATACGCAGTATTTT.

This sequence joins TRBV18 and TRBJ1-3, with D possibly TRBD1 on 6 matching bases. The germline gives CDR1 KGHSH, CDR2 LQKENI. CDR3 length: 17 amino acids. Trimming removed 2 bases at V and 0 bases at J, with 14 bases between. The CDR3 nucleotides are TGTGCCAGCTCACCATACCTCCAGGGGTTCTCTGGAAACACCATATATTTT. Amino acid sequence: CASSPYLQGFSGNTIYF.

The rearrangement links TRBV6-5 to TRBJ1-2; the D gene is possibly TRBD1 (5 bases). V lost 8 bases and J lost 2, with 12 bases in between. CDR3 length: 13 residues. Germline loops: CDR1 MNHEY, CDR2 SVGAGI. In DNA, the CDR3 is TGTGCCAGCCGACAGCAACCAAACTATGGCTACACCTTC. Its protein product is CASRQQPNYGYTF.

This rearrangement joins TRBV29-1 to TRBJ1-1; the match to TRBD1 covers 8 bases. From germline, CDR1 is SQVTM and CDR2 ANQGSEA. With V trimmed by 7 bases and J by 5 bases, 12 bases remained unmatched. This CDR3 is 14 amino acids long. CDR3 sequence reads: CSARVGTGHTEAFF. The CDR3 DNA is TGCAGCGCTCGAGTGGGGACAGGCCATACTGAAGCTTTCTTT.

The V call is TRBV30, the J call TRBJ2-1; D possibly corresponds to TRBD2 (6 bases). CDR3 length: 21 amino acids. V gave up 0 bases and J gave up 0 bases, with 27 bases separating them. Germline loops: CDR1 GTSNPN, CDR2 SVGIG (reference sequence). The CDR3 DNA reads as TGTGCCTGGAGTGTACCGAGGATGGCGGAGGGTTTCCTGATCTCCTACAATGAGCAGTTCTTC. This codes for CAWSVPRMAEGFLISYNEQFF.

CDR3 bases: TGTGCCAGCAGCTTAGCTAGGACAGGGACCGGGGAGCTGTTTTTT. This translates into CASSLARTGTGELFF. The chain has TRBV7-2 and TRBJ2-2, with TRBD1 identical over 8 bases. CDR3 length: 15 amino acids. Germline lookup yields CDR1 SGHTA and CDR2 FQGNSA. V lost 0 bases and J lost 5; bases outside the gene matches: 2.

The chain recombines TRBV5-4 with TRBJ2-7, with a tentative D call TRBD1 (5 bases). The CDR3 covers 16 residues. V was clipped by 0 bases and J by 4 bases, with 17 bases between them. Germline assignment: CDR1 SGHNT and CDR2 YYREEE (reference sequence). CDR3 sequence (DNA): TGTGCCAGCAGCTTGGCCGCAGGGCGTCTTTATTACGAGCAGTACTTC. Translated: CASSLAAGRLYYEQYF.

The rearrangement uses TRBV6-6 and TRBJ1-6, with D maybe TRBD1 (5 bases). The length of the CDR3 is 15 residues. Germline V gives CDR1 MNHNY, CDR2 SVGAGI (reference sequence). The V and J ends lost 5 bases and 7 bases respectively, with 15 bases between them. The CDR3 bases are TGTGCCAGCAGTACCCGGGGGGACTTCAATTCACCCCTCCACTTT. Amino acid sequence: CASSTRGDFNSPLHF.

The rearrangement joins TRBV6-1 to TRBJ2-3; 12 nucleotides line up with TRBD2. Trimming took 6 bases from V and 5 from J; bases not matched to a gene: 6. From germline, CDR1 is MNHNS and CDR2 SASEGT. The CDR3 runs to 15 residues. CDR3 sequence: CASRQASGGVDTQYF. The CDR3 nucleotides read TGTGCCAGCAGGCAAGCTAGCGGGGGGGTAGATACGCAGTATTTT.

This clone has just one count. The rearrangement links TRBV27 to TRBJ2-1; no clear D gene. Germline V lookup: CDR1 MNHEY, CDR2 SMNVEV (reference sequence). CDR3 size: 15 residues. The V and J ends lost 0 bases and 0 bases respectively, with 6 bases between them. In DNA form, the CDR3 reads TGTGCCAGCAGTTTATCTCCGGACTCCTACAATGAGCAGTTCTTC. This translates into CASSLSPDSYNEQFF.

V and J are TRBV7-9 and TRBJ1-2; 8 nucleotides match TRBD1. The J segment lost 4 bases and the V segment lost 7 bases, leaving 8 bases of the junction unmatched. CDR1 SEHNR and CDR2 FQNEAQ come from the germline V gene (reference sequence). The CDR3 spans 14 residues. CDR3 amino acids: CASTPGTGSYGYTF. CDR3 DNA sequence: TGTGCCAGCACCCCCGGGACAGGAAGCTATGGCTACACCTTC.

The CDR3 nucleotides read TGTGCCTGGACACCGGGGGGGAATCAGCCCCAGCATTTT. Translation: CAWTPGGNQPQHF. The chain carries TRBV30 and TRBJ1-5, with D possibly TRBD1 on 5 matching bases. CDR1 is GTSNPN and CDR2 is SVGIG in the germline V gene (reference sequence). Trimming left V 4 bases short and J 4 bases short, with 11 bases between. This CDR3 has 13 amino acids.

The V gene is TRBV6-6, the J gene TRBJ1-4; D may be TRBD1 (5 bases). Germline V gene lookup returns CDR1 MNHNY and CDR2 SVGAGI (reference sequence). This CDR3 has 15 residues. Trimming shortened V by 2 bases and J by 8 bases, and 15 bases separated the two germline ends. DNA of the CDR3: TGTGCCAGCAGTTACCGAGGGCAGGGTTTAGAAAAACTGTTTTTT. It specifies CASSYRGQGLEKLFF.

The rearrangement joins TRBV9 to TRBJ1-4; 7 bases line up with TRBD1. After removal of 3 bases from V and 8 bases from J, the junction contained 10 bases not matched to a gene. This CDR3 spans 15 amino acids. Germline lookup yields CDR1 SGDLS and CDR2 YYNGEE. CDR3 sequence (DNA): TGTGCCAGCAGCGGATCCGGGACAGAAAGGGAAAAACTGTTTTTT. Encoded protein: CASSGSGTEREKLFF.

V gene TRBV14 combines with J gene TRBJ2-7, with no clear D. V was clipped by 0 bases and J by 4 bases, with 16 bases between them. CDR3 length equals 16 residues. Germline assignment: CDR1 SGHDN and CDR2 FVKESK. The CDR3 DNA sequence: TGTGCCAGCAGCCAAGATTACACCCCGGACCGATACGAGCAGTACTTC. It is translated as CASSQDYTPDRYEQYF.

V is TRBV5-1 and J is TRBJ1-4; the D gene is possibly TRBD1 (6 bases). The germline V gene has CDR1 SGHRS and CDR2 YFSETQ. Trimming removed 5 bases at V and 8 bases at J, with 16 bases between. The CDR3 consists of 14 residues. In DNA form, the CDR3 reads TGCGCCAGCAGAAGGGGGAGGGTGAACGAAAAACTGTTTTTT. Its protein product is CASRRGRVNEKLFF.